Listed here is a single T cell receptor beta chain. These data belong to a study of blood T cell repertoires in COVID-19. The wider study: The United States, Italy and Spain supplied acute and convalescent COVID-19 samples. From T cells, B-cell-depleted T cells, or PBMCs came the material, which was cDNA or gDNA.

In the authors' methods: Estimated nucleated cell counts came from reference gene primer amplification. Clones were sequenced by immunoSEQ multiplex PCR, and TCRdb holds only the in-frame ones, with some missing. V, J and clone size derive from that table, while D and trimming were established from the DNA sequence. Of 190,000 or so clones in the sample, around 87% are singletons; the top ten hold 0.7% to 0.9%. Per the germline V gene, CDR1 is SEHNR and CDR2 is FQNEAQ (reference sequence). The CDR3 runs to 14 residues. Trimming took 5 bases from V and 4 from J, leaving 11 bases between them. The chain has TRBV7-9 and TRBJ2-2; D uncertain. The receptor was derived from a woman aged 18-29 years who had recovered from COVID-19. Sequenced material: peripheral blood. CDR3 region: CASSPTSVTGELFF. In DNA form, the CDR3 reads TGTGCCAGCAGCCCCACTTCGGTCACCGGGGAGCTGTTTTTT. The whole variable domain, remainder taken from reference TRBV7-9 and TRBJ2-2, is DTGVSQNPRHKITKRGQNVTFRCDPISEHNRLYWYRQTLGQGPEFLTYFQNEAQLEKSRLLSDRFSAERPKGSFSTLEIQRTEQGDSAMYLCASSPTSVTGELFFGEGSRLTVL.